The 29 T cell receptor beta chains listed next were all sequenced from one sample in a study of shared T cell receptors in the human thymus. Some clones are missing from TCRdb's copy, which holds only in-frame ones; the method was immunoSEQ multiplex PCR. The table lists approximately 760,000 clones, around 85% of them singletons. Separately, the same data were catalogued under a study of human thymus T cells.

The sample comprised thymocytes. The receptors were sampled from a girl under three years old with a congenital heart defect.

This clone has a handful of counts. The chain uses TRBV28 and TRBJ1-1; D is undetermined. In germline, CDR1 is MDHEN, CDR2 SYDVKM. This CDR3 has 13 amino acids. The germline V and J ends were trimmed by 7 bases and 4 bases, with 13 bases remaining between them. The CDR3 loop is CASTPSRGTEAFF. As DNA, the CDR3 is TGTGCCAGCACCCCTAGTCGGGGCACTGAAGCTTTCTTT.

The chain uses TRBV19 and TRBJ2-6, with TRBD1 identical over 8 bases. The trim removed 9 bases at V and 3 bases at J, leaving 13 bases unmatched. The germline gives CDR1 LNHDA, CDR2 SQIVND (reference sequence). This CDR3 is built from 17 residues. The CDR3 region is CASLGWQGAYGANVLTF. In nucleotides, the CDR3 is TGTGCCAGCCTCGGATGGCAGGGGGCTTATGGGGCCAACGTCCTGACTTTC. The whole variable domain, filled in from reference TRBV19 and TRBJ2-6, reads DGGITQSPKYLFRKEGQNVTLSCEQNLNHDAMYWYRQDPGQGLRLIYYSQIVNDFQKGDIAEGYSVSREKKESFPLTVTSAQKNPTAFYLCASLGWQGAYGANVLTFGAGSRLTVL.

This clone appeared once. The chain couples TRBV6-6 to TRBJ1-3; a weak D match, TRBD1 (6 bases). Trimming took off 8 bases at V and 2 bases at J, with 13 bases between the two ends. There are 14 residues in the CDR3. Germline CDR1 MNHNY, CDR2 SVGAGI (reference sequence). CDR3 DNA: TGTGCCAGCCGGGAGGGGGGAGCTGGAAACACCATATATTTT. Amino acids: CASREGGAGNTIYF.

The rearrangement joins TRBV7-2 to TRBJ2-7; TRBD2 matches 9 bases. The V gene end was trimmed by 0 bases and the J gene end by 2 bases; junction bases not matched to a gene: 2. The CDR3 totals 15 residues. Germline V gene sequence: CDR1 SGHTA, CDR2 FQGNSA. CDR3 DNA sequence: TGTGCCAGCAGCTTAGCTAGCGGGAGACCCTACGAGCAGTACTTC. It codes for CASSLASGRPYEQYF.

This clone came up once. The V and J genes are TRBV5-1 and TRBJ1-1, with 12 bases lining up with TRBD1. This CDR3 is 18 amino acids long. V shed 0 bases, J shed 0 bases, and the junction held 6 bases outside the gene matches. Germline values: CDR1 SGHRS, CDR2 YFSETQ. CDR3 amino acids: CASSLAGTGGSLNTEAFF. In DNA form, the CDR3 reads TGCGCCAGCAGCTTGGCCGGGACAGGGGGCTCCCTGAACACTGAAGCTTTCTTT.

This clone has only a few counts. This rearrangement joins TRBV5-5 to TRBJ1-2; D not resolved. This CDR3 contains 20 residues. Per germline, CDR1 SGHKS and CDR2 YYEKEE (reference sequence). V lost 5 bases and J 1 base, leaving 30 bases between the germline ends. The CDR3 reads CASSFIVGAGQSPDNYGYTF. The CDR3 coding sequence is TGTGCCAGCAGTTTTATTGTTGGTGCGGGTCAAAGTCCCGATAACTATGGCTACACCTTC.

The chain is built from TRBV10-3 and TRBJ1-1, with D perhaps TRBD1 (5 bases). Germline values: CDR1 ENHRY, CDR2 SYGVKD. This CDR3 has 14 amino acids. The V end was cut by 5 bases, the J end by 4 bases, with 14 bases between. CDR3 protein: CAISPAGVRTEAFF. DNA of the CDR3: TGTGCCATCAGTCCCGCGGGGGTTCGCACTGAAGCTTTCTTT.

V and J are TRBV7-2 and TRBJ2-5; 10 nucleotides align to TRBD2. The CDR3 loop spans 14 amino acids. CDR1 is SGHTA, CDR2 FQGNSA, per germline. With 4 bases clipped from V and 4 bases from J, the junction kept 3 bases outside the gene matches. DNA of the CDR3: TGTGCCAGCAGCTCAGGACTAGCGGTAGAGACCCAGTACTTC. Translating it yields CASSSGLAVETQYF.

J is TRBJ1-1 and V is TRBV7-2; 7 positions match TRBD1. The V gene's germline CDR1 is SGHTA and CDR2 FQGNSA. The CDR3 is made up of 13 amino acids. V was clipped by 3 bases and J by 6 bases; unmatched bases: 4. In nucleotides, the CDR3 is TGTGCCAGCAGCTTCAACAGGGGATCTGAAGCTTTCTTT. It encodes CASSFNRGSEAFF. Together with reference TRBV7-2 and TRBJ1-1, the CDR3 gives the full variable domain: GAGVSQSPSNKVTEKGKDVELRCDPISGHTALYWYRQSLGQGLEFLIYFQGNSAPDKSGLPSDRFSAERTGGSVSTLTIQRTQQEDSAVYLCASSFNRGSEAFFGQGTRLTVV.

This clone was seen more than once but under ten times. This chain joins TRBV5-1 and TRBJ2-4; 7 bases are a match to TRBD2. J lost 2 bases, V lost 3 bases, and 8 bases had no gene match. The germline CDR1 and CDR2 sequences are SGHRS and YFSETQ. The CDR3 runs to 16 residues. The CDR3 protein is CASSYRAGGSKNIQYF. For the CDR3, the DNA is TGCGCCAGCAGCTATCGGGCCGGGGGGTCCAAAAACATTCAGTACTTC.

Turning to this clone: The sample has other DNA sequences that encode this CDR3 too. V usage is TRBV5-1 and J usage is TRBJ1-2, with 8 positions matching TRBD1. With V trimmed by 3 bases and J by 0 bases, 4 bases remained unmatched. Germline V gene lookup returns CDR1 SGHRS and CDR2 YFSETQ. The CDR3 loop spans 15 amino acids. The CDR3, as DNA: TGCGCCAGCAGCTCGCGACAGGGGCCTAACTATGGCTACACCTTC. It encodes CASSSRQGPNYGYTF. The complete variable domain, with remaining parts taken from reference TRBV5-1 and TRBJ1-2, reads KAGVTQTPRYLIKTRGQQVTLSCSPISGHRSVSWYQQTPGQGLQFLFEYFSETQRNKGNFPGRFSGRQFSNSRSEMNVSTLELGDSALYLCASSSRQGPNYGYTFGSGTRLTVV.

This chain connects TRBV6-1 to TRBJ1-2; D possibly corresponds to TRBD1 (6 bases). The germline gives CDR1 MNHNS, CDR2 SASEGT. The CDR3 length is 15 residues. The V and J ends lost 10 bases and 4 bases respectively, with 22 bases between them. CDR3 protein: CAIKDSLGSLYGYTF. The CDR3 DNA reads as TGTGCCATCAAGGACAGCCTCGGCTCCCTCTATGGCTACACCTTC.

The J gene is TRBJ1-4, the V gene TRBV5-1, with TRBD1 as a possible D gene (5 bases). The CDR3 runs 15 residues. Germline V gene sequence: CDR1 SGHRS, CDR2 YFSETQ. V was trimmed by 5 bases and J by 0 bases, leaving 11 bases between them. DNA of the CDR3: TGCGCCAGCAGGGGGGGAAAGACAACTAATGAAAAACTGTTTTTT. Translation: CASRGGKTTNEKLFF.

DNA for the CDR3: TGTGCCAGCAGCAAACCGGGACTAGCGGGGATGAACACCGGGGAGCTGTTTTTT. It translates to CASSKPGLAGMNTGELFF. V gene TRBV5-4 combines with J gene TRBJ2-2, with TRBD2 identical over 13 bases. The ends lost 4 bases at V and 1 base at J; junction bases unmatched: 7. Germline V gene data show CDR1 as SGHNT and CDR2 as YYREEE (reference sequence). This CDR3 has 18 amino acids.

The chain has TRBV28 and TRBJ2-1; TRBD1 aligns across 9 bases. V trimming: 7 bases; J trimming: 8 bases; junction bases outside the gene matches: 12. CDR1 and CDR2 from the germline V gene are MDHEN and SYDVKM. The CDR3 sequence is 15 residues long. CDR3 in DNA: TGTGCCAGCACCTCCGGGACAGGGAGATTAGATGAGCAGTTCTTC. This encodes CASTSGTGRLDEQFF.

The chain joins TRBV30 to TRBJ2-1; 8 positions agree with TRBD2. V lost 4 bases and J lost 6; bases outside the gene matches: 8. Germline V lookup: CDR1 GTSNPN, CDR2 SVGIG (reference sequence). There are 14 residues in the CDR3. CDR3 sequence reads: CAWIKGLDGNEQFF. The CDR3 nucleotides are TGTGCCTGGATTAAGGGACTAGACGGCAATGAGCAGTTCTTC.

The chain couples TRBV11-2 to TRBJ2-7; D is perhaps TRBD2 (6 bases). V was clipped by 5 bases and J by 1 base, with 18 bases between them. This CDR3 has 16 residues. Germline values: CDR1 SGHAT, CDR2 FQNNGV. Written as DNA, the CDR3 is TGTGCCAGCAGCCCCCCAGCGGGTGGAACTTCCTACGAGCAGTACTTC. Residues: CASSPPAGGTSYEQYF.

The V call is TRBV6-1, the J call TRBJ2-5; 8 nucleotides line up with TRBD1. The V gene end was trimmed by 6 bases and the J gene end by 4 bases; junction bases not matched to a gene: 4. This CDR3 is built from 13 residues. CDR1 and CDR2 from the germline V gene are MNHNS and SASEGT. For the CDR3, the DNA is TGTGCCAGCAGCGGGACAGGCGCAGAGACCCAGTACTTC. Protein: CASSGTGAETQYF.

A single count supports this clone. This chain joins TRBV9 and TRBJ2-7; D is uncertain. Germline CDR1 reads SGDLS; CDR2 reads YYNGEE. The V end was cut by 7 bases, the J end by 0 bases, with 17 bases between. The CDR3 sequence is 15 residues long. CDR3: CASSRDWWSSYEQYF. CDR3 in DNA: TGTGCCAGCTCCAGAGACTGGTGGAGCTCCTACGAGCAGTACTTC.

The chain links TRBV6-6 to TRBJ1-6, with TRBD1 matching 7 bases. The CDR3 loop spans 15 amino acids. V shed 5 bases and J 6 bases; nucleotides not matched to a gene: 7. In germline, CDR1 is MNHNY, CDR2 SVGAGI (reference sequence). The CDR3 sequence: CASSAQGRVNSPLHF. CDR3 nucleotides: TGTGCCAGCAGTGCACAGGGGAGAGTTAATTCACCCCTCCACTTT.

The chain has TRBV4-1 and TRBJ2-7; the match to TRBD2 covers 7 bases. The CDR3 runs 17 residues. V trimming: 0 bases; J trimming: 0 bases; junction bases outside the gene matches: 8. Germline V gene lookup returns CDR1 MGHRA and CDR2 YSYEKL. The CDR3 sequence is CASSQDLCGGTSYEQYF. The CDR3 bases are TGCGCCAGCAGCCAAGATCTTTGCGGGGGTACCTCCTACGAGCAGTACTTC.

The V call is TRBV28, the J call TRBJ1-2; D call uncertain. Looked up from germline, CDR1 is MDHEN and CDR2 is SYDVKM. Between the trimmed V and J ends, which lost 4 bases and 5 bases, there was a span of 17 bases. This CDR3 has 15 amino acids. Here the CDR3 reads CASSSKQSKVYGYTF. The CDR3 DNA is TGTGCCAGCAGTTCTAAACAGTCAAAGGTTTATGGCTACACCTTC.

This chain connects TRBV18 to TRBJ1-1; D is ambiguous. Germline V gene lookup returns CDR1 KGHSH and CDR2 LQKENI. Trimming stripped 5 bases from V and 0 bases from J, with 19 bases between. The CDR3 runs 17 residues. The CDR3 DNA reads TGTGCCAGCTCAAGGTCTGTGGACGGGGATCTGAACACTGAAGCTTTCTTT. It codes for CASSRSVDGDLNTEAFF.

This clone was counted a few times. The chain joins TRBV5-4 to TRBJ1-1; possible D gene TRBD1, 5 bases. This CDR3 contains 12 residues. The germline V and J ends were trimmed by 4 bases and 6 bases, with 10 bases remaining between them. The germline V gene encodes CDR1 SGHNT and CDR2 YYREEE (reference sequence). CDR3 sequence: CASSRPGAEAFF. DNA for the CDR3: TGTGCCAGCAGCCGGCCGGGGGCTGAAGCTTTCTTT.

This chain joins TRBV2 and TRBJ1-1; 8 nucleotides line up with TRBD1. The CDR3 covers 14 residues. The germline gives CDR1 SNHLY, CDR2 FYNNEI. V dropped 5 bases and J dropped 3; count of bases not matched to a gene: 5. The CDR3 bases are TGTGCCAGCAGTTACGGACAGGGTGACACTGAAGCTTTCTTT. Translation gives CASSYGQGDTEAFF.

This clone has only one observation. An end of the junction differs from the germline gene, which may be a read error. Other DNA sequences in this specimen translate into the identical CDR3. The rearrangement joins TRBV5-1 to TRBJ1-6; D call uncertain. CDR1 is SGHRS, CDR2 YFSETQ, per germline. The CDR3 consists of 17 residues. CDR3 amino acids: CASSLVLPGTYNSPLHF. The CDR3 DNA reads TGCGCCAGCAGCTTGGTGTTACCAGGAACCTATAATTCCCCCCTCCACTTT.

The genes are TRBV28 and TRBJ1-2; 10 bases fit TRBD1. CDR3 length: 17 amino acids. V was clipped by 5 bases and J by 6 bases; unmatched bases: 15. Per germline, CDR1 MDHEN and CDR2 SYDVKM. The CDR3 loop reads CASSQRQGAFRADGYTF. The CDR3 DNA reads TGTGCCAGCAGTCAGAGACAGGGGGCGTTTCGTGCGGATGGCTACACCTTC.

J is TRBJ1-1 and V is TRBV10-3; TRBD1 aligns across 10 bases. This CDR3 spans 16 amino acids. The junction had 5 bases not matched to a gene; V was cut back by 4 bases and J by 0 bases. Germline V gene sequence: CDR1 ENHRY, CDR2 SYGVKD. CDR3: CAISGDRGGVNTEAFF. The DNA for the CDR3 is TGTGCCATCAGTGGGGACAGGGGAGGTGTGAACACTGAAGCTTTCTTT.

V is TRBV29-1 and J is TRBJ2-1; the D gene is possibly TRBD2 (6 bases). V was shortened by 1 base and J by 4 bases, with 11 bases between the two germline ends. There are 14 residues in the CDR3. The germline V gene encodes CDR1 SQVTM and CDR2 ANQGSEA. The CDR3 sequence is CSVEGRGSYNEQFF. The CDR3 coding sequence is TGCAGCGTTGAAGGGCGGGGTTCTTACAATGAGCAGTTCTTC.